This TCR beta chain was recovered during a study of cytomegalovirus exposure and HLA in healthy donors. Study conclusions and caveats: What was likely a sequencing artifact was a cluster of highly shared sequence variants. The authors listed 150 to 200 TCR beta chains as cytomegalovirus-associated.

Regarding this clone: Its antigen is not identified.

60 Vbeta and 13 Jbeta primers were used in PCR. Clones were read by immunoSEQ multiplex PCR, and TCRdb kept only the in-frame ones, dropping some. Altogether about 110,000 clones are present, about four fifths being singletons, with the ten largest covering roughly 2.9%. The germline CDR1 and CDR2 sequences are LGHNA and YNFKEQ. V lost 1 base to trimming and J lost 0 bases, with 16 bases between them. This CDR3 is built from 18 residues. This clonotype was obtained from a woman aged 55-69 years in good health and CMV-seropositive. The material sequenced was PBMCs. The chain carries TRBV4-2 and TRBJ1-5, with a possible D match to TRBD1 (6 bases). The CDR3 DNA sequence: TGTGCCAGCAGCCAAGTAGCGGGGACATTGAATAGCAATCAGCCCCAGCATTTT. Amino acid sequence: CASSQVAGTLNSNQPQHF.